Listed below are T cell receptor beta chains from one sample, sequenced in a study of beta chain features in type 1 diabetes. The table came from immunoSEQ multiplex PCR; TCRdb's copy has only in-frame clones and leaves some out. The table has around 340,000 clones, around 7.6% seen once. The sequenced sample was central memory CD4+ T cells from blood. Receptors were obtained from a woman in her late teens or twenties in good health. The CDR3 runs from the conserved cysteine through the conserved F or W. Fields, in order: J gene, D gene, V gene, clone size, CDR3 protein, CDR3 DNA. D genes are given only for firm matches. Size tells how often a clone was seen (once, few, many) or the class of an expanded clone, and some rows leave it out.

>TRBJ1-1|.|TRBV7-9|.
CATFRDAGDAFF
TGTGCCACTTTCCGGGATGCAGGGGACGCTTTCTTT
>TRBJ2-7|TRBD2|TRBV4-2|few
CASSQDGLASNEQYF
TGTGCCAGCAGCCAAGACGGACTAGCGTCAAACGAGCAGTACTTC
>TRBJ2-1|TRBD1|TRBV29-1|few
CSVGDRAYNEQFF
TGCAGCGTTGGGGACAGGGCTTACAATGAGCAGTTCTTC
>TRBJ2-7|.|TRBV7-6|.
CASSPLLALYGRADRYEQYF
TGTGCCAGCAGCCCGCTCCTAGCGCTCTACGGTCGTGCAGATCGATACGAGCAGTACTTC
>TRBJ2-1|TRBD2|TRBV7-3|.
CASSLMGLAGTNEQFF
TGTGCCAGCAGCTTAATGGGGCTAGCGGGAACCAATGAGCAGTTCTTC
>TRBJ1-5|.|TRBV19|.
CASEYGFSNQPQHF
TGTGCCAGTGAGTATGGGTTTAGCAATCAGCCCCAGCATTTT
>TRBJ1-3|.|TRBV7-2|few
CASSPQGGKTIYF
TGTGCCAGCAGCCCACAGGGAGGCAAGACCATATATTTT
>TRBJ2-7|TRBD1|TRBV29-1|.
CSVKVRRGGQGINEQYF
TGCAGCGTTAAGGTTCGCCGAGGGGGACAGGGGATCAACGAGCAGTACTTC
>TRBJ2-7|.|TRBV28|.
CASSLFRYEQYF
TGTGCCAGCAGTTTATTCCGGTACGAGCAGTACTTC
>TRBJ1-2|.|TRBV15|.
CATSRDPKNGYTF
TGTGCCACCAGCAGAGATCCAAAGAATGGCTACACCTTC
>TRBJ2-7|TRBD1|TRBV7-2|few
CASSRDRVGEQYF
TGTGCCAGCAGCCGGGACAGAGTGGGGGAGCAGTACTTC
>TRBJ1-5|.|TRBV2|few
CASSEEYQPQHF
TGTGCCAGCAGTGAGGAATATCAGCCCCAGCATTTT
>TRBJ2-5|.|TRBV7-9|many
CASSLRTLGETQYF
TGTGCCAGCAGCTTACGGACCCTAGGAGAGACCCAGTACTTC
>TRBJ2-3|.|TRBV28|few
CASRDSSTDTQYF
TGTGCCAGCCGGGACTCAAGCACAGATACGCAGTATTTT
>TRBJ2-7|.|TRBV7-2|few
CASSPPQGPPYEQYF
TGTGCCAGCAGCCCACCCCAGGGGCCACCCTACGAGCAGTACTTC
>TRBJ2-1|.|TRBV6-1|few
CASSSWRVNEQFF
TGTGCCAGCAGTTCTTGGCGCGTAAATGAGCAGTTCTTC
>TRBJ2-1|TRBD1|TRBV6-1|few
CASRQDRGSHEQFF
TGTGCCAGCAGACAGGACAGGGGGAGTCATGAGCAGTTCTTC